This T cell receptor (beta chain) stems from a study of cytomegalovirus exposure and HLA in healthy donors. As for the study in general: Roughly 85 million unique TCRs from HLA-typed donors made up an early data release.

Concerning this clone itself: What it recognizes is unknown.

The PCR had 60 Vbeta and 13 Jbeta primers. The data were produced by immunoSEQ multiplex PCR, yet TCRdb's version contains in-frame clones alone and is incomplete. The data contain about 200,000 clones, 82% of them seen just once; the ten biggest clones take up roughly 0.097%. Study-level points and caveats: V- and J-gene trimming of TCR beta was linked (in a later analysis) to a missense DCLRE1C variant.

V gave up 4 bases and J gave up 8 bases; unmatched junction bases: 8. This CDR3 has 13 residues. Germline values: CDR1 SGHDT, CDR2 YYEEEE. The J gene is TRBJ1-2, the V gene TRBV5-6; TRBD1 matches at 7 bases. The TCR comes from a boy younger than 10 in good health and CMV-seronegative. Material: PBMCs. The CDR3 DNA follows: TGTGCCAGCAGCCCGAGGGGGCTATGGGGCTACACCTTC. Residues: CASSPRGLWGYTF.